Included here is one T cell receptor beta chain sequence, with context. Noted time point: after neoadjuvant nivolumab, at surgical resection. This sample is drawn from a study of neoadjuvant anti-PD-1 for oral cavity cancer. Study-wide background: Before surgery, most patients got three to four biweekly 3 mg/kg nivolumab doses. Patients without progression got a fourth dose around day 43.

TCRdb's copy holds only in-frame clones and misses some; the assay was immunoSEQ multiplex PCR. The table has roughly 36,000 clones, 30% to 40% seen once; the top ten hold roughly a sixth. CDR3 length equals 15 residues. The germline V gene has CDR1 MDHEN and CDR2 SYDVKM. V gave up 3 bases and J gave up 2 bases; unmatched junction bases: 3. The TCR sequence derives from a person between 40 and 85 years old with oral cavity squamous cell carcinoma. The sample was tumor tissue, taken after nivolumab (anti-PD-1) treatment. The rearrangement joins TRBV28 to TRBJ1-5; 8 bases match TRBD1. CDR3 sequence reads: CASSFSRGRNQPQHF. The CDR3 DNA reads TGTGCCAGCAGTTTCAGCAGGGGGCGCAATCAGCCCCAGCATTTT.